Following are 27 T cell receptor beta chains from one sample sequenced in a study of T cell responses to AZD1222 COVID-19 vaccine. TCRdb's table, derived via immunoSEQ multiplex PCR, lists solely in-frame clones and lacks some. This table has 150,000 or so clones, nearly 90% appearing once. The material was peripheral blood, obtained on day 0 of AZD1222 vaccination. The origin of the receptors is an adult in good health.

This chain joins TRBV2 and TRBJ2-3; the D gene could be TRBD1 or TRBD2 (6 bases each). The CDR3 is 15 residues long. The V and J ends lost 2 bases and 0 bases respectively, with 9 bases between them. Germline lookup yields CDR1 SNHLY and CDR2 FYNNEI. CDR3 DNA: TGTGCCAGCAGTGAATGGGGGGCTAGCACAGATACGCAGTATTTT. It yields the protein CASSEWGASTDTQYF.

This chain joins TRBV2 and TRBJ1-5, with a tentative D call TRBD1 (5 bases). The length of the CDR3 is 13 residues. The V gene lost 2 bases and the J gene lost 7 bases, with 9 bases spanning the gap. CDR1 SNHLY and CDR2 FYNNEI come from the germline V gene. CDR3 bases: TGTGCCAGCAGTGAACGGGGCGGGCAGCCCCAGCATTTT. It is translated as CASSERGGQPQHF.

This chain uses TRBV11-3 with TRBJ2-7, with 7 bases aligning to TRBD2. CDR1 and CDR2 from the germline V gene are SGHNT and YENEEA. This CDR3 spans 16 amino acids. V was clipped by 8 bases and J by 1 base; unmatched bases: 14. CDR3 sequence: CASSPPGREISYEQYF. The CDR3 DNA follows: TGTGCCAGCTCCCCGCCGGGGCGGGAGATTTCCTACGAGCAGTACTTC.

The genes are TRBV16 and TRBJ1-5; D may be TRBD1 (5 bases). CDR1 is KGHSY and CDR2 is FQNENV in the germline V gene. The CDR3 totals 15 residues. Between the trimmed V and J ends, which lost 6 bases and 0 bases, there was a span of 12 bases. The CDR3 protein is CASSSSGRSNQPQHF. The CDR3 nucleotides read TGTGCCAGCAGTTCTTCAGGGCGTAGCAATCAGCCCCAGCATTTT.

The J gene is TRBJ1-4, the V gene TRBV7-9; 7 bases map to TRBD1. Per germline, CDR1 SEHNR and CDR2 FQNEAQ (reference sequence). V dropped 4 bases and J dropped 2; count of bases not matched to a gene: 10. There are 17 residues in the CDR3. The CDR3 DNA reads TGTGCCAGCAGCTCCTACAACGACAGGGCTACTAATGAAAAACTGTTTTTT. Amino acid sequence: CASSSYNDRATNEKLFF.

The rearrangement joins TRBV9 to TRBJ2-3; unclear D gene. Germline values: CDR1 SGDLS, CDR2 YYNGEE. Between the trimmed V and J ends, which lost 1 base and 0 bases, there was a span of 6 bases. This CDR3 has 14 amino acids. The DNA for the CDR3 is TGTGCCAGCAGCGTAACTGGGAGCACAGATACGCAGTATTTT. Amino acids: CASSVTGSTDTQYF.

The chain has TRBV19 and TRBJ1-6; D gene ambiguous. The CDR3 is 14 amino acids. Germline V lookup: CDR1 LNHDA, CDR2 SQIVND (reference sequence). With 3 bases removed from V and 10 bases from J, the gap between germline ends came to 13 bases. DNA for the CDR3: TGTGCCAGTAGTATCCTACCCGCGGAATCACCCCTCCACTTT. Translating gives CASSILPAESPLHF.

The gene calls are TRBV7-9 and TRBJ2-2; 7 bases map to TRBD1. This CDR3 comprises 13 residues. Germline CDR1 reads SEHNR; CDR2 reads FQNEAQ (reference sequence). V lost 5 bases, J lost 7 bases, and 4 bases stayed unmatched. CDR3 nucleotides: TGTGCCAGCAGCGTACAGGGGATCGGGGAGCTGTTTTTT. Protein product: CASSVQGIGELFF. The complete variable domain, with remaining parts taken from reference TRBV7-9 and TRBJ2-2, reads DTGVSQNPRHKITKRGQNVTFRCDPISEHNRLYWYRQTLGQGPEFLTYFQNEAQLEKSRLLSDRFSAERPKGSFSTLEIQRTEQGDSAMYLCASSVQGIGELFFGEGSRLTVL.

This clone was seen a few times. The rearrangement joins TRBV24-1 to TRBJ1-5, with D possibly being TRBD1 (5 bases). This CDR3 is built from 13 residues. Germline lookup yields CDR1 KGHDR and CDR2 SFDVKD. Trimming left V 2 bases short and J 6 bases short, with 7 bases between. The CDR3 DNA reads TGTGCCACCAGTGATTACGGGGGTCAGCCCCAGCATTTT. It is translated as CATSDYGGQPQHF.

The CDR3 is CAISGPGRFKDLSYEQYF. For the CDR3, the DNA is TGTGCCATCAGTGGGCCCGGCAGGTTTAAAGATTTGTCCTACGAGCAGTACTTC. The chain is built from TRBV10-3 and TRBJ2-7, with no clear D. The CDR3 is 18 residues long. V was pared by 4 bases and J by 1 base, with 23 bases between. Germline lookup yields CDR1 ENHRY and CDR2 SYGVKD.

The chain carries TRBV2 and TRBJ2-3; TRBD1 aligns across 9 bases. Germline V lookup: CDR1 SNHLY, CDR2 FYNNEI. The CDR3 contains 16 residues. V was pared by 8 bases and J by 2 bases, with 11 bases of the junction left unmatched. For the CDR3, the DNA is TGTGCCAGCTCCCCCTCCGGGACAGGGAACACAGATACGCAGTATTTT. This translates into CASSPSGTGNTDTQYF.

The chain joins TRBV4-3 to TRBJ2-3; D gene unclear. Germline loops: CDR1 LGHNA, CDR2 YSLEER. Trimming took 6 bases from V and 0 from J, leaving 13 bases between them. The CDR3 totals 15 residues. The CDR3 nucleotides are TGCGCCAGCAGACCTCGTCCGGCTAGCACAGATACGCAGTATTTT. The encoded protein is CASRPRPASTDTQYF.

The chain couples TRBV21-1 to TRBJ2-1; the table assigns TRBD2, which was not confirmed against the DNA. TRBV21-1 is a pseudogene segment. This CDR3 has 16 residues. The CDR3 DNA reads as TGTGCCAGCAGCAAAGATACGGCGGGAGTCTACAATGAGCAGTTCTTC. Its translation: CASSKDTAGVYNEQFF.

The CDR3 DNA sequence: TGTGCCAGTAGTATTCCGGGACTAGCTTCCACAGATACGCAGTATTTT. As protein: CASSIPGLASTDTQYF. The chain has TRBV19 and TRBJ2-3; TRBD2 matches at 9 bases. V lost 3 bases to trimming and J lost 2 bases; unmatched junction nucleotides: 6. Per the germline V gene, CDR1 is LNHDA and CDR2 is SQIVND (reference sequence). CDR3 length: 16 residues.

V gene TRBV5-4 combines with J gene TRBJ2-3, with D possibly TRBD2 on 6 matching bases. Deletions cut 2 bases from V and 2 bases from J, with 15 bases between. Germline CDR1 and CDR2: SGHNT and YYREEE (reference sequence). This CDR3 has 16 amino acids. The CDR3 spells CASSFEPGLATDTQYF. The CDR3 coding sequence is TGTGCCAGCAGCTTTGAACCGGGACTTGCCACAGATACGCAGTATTTT.

The chain has TRBV19 and TRBJ1-2; D is possibly TRBD1 (5 bases). From germline, CDR1 is LNHDA and CDR2 SQIVND (reference sequence). V lost 7 bases and J lost 8, with 17 bases in between. There are 13 residues in the CDR3. CDR3 bases: TGTGCCAGTATCAACAACCAGGGCGGGGGCTACACCTTC. Translated, it gives CASINNQGGGYTF. The full variable domain, in which reference TRBV19 and TRBJ1-2 provide the parts outside the CDR3, is DGGITQSPKYLFRKEGQNVTLSCEQNLNHDAMYWYRQDPGQGLRLIYYSQIVNDFQKGDIAEGYSVSREKKESFPLTVTSAQKNPTAFYLCASINNQGGGYTFGSGTRLTVV.

The V gene is TRBV6-1, the J gene TRBJ2-5; 11 bases fit TRBD2. Germline lookup yields CDR1 MNHNS and CDR2 SASEGT. The CDR3 has 18 amino acids. V lost 1 base, J lost 0 bases, and 7 bases stayed unmatched. Written as DNA, the CDR3 is TGTGCCAGCAGTGAAGGGCTGACTAGCGGGACGTACCAAGAGACCCAGTACTTC. This gives the protein CASSEGLTSGTYQETQYF.

The chain employs TRBV11-3 and TRBJ2-2, with D maybe TRBD1 (6 bases). Trimming took 3 bases from V and 6 from J, leaving 17 bases between them. Germline CDR1 reads SGHNT; CDR2 reads YENEEA. The CDR3 covers 16 residues. The DNA of the CDR3 is TGTGCCAGCAGCTTCTGGAGGACAGATGAGGCCGGGGAGCTGTTTTTT. Protein: CASSFWRTDEAGELFF. Variable domain in full (rest from reference TRBV11-3 and TRBJ2-2): EAGVVQSPRYKIIEKKQPVAFWCNPISGHNTLYWYLQNLGQGPELLIRYENEEAVDDSQLPKDRFSAERLKGVDSTLKIQPAELGDSAVYLCASSFWRTDEAGELFFGEGSRLTVL.

This chain links TRBV6-2 or TRBV6-3 with TRBJ1-2; tentatively, D is TRBD1 (5 bases). The CDR3 sequence is 14 residues long. Germline loops: CDR1 MNHEY, CDR2 SVGEGT. Trimming removed 2 bases from V and 5 bases from J, with 12 bases in between. The CDR3 region is CASSYGTGGYGYTF. The CDR3 DNA follows: TGTGCCAGCAGTTACGGGACGGGGGGATATGGCTACACCTTC.

The chain joins TRBV24-1 to TRBJ1-2; D perhaps matches TRBD1 (6 bases). Between the trimmed V and J ends, which lost 2 bases and 5 bases, there was a span of 11 bases. Looked up from germline, CDR1 is KGHDR and CDR2 is SFDVKD. The CDR3 runs to 14 residues. Here the CDR3 reads CATSDSDSQYGYTF. CDR3 coding DNA: TGTGCCACCAGTGATTCGGACAGCCAGTATGGCTACACCTTC.

This clone was seen once. V gene TRBV7-8 combines with J gene TRBJ1-3; D is possibly TRBD1 (6 bases). The germline V gene has CDR1 SGHVS and CDR2 FQNEAQ. The CDR3 contains 16 residues. Trimming removed 5 bases at V and 4 bases at J, with 18 bases between. In DNA form, the CDR3 reads TGTGCCAGCAGCCTAAATTACGGGACACCAGGAAACACCATATATTTT. Its translation is CASSLNYGTPGNTIYF.

The rearrangement joins TRBV7-2 to TRBJ2-7, with a possible D match to TRBD2 (5 bases). This CDR3 comprises 16 residues. V lost 0 bases and J 0 bases, leaving 12 bases between the germline ends. Germline V gene data show CDR1 as SGHTA and CDR2 as FQGNSA. CDR3 DNA: TGTGCCAGCAGCTTAGCCTCCGCTGGAGGCTCCTACGAGCAGTACTTC. Residues: CASSLASAGGSYEQYF.

This clone has a single count. The chain's CDR3 is CASSKAGTGGDYGYTF. As DNA, the CDR3 is TGTGCCAGCAGCAAAGCGGGCACAGGGGGCGACTATGGCTACACCTTC. The genes are TRBV21-1 and TRBJ1-2; the table's D call TRBD1 went unverified against the DNA. TRBV21-1 is a documented pseudogene. This CDR3 region has 16 residues.

This rearrangement joins TRBV5-6 to TRBJ2-3, with 16 nucleotides matching TRBD2. The length of the CDR3 is 19 residues. V lost 3 bases to trimming and J lost 2 bases; unmatched junction nucleotides: 9. The V gene's germline CDR1 is SGHDT and CDR2 YYEEEE. CDR3 DNA sequence: TGTGCCAGCAGCTCCGGGACTAGCGGGAGGGCACTCACCACAGATACGCAGTATTTT. This gives the protein CASSSGTSGRALTTDTQYF.

The V call is TRBV7-2, the J call TRBJ1-2, with D uncertain. Trimming left V 5 bases short and J 6 bases short, with 13 bases between. Germline CDR1 is SGHTA and CDR2 is FQGNSA. The CDR3 is 13 residues long. This CDR3 is CASSVNPSHGYTF. As DNA, the CDR3 is TGTGCCAGCAGCGTCAACCCCAGCCATGGCTACACCTTC.

The chain has TRBV10-3 and TRBJ2-6; D remains unclear. Per germline, CDR1 ENHRY and CDR2 SYGVKD. Deletions cut 3 bases from V and 4 bases from J, with 4 bases between. The CDR3 is 13 residues long. The CDR3 nucleotides are TGTGCCATCAGTGATGACGGGGCCAACGTCCTGACTTTC. Translation gives CAISDDGANVLTF.

The chain employs TRBV7-8 and TRBJ2-1, with 11 nucleotides matching TRBD2. The V and J ends lost 2 bases and 9 bases, in that order; junction bases with no gene match: 3. The CDR3 is 14 amino acids. Germline CDR1 reads SGHVS; CDR2 reads FQNEAQ. In nucleotides, the CDR3 is TGTGCCAGCAGCTTACTAGCGGGAGGACGTGAGCAGTTCTTC. This gives the protein CASSLLAGGREQFF.